The 25 T cell receptor beta chains given below trace back to one sample, sequenced in a study of Tregs in tolerant kidney transplant recipients. These receptors have no identified antigens. Data came from immunoSEQ multiplex PCR; TCRdb stores just in-frame clones and leaves some out. Of fewer than 5,000 clones in the sample, about 40% were seen once. The sample comprised CD8+ T cells from blood cultured with allogeneic cells. The receptors stem from a human donor in good health.

About this clone itself: This sequence may be a read error, since a much larger clone differs from it by one base. This chain joins TRBV5-6 and TRBJ2-7; TRBD1 matches 11 bases. The germline CDR1 and CDR2 sequences are SGHDT and YYEEEE. The CDR3 covers 14 residues. CDR3: CASSPGQGAYEQYF. The CDR3 nucleotides read TGCGCCAGCAGCCCGGGACAGGGGGCCTACGAGCAGTACTTC.

This chain uses TRBV12-5 with TRBJ2-2; D is undetermined. Trimming shortened V by 3 bases and J by 3 bases, and 14 bases separated the two germline ends. The CDR3 consists of 16 residues. The germline V gene encodes CDR1 LGHNT and CDR2 FRNRAP. In nucleotides, the CDR3 is TGTGCTAGTGGTTTTGGGCTAGAGCCCTACACCGGGGAGCTGTTTTTT. The encoded protein is CASGFGLEPYTGELFF. Full variable domain (outside the CDR3, taken from reference TRBV12-5 and TRBJ2-2): DARVTQTPRHKVTEMGQEVTMRCQPILGHNTVFWYRQTMMQGLELLAYFRNRAPLDDSGMPKDRFSAEMPDATLATLKIQPSEPRDSAVYFCASGFGLEPYTGELFFGEGSRLTVL.

This clone is labeled medium-sized. The rearrangement uses TRBV20-1 and TRBJ1-2; D gene ambiguous. Trimming left V 6 bases short and J 8 bases short, with 13 bases between. CDR3 length: 11 residues. Germline CDR1 DFQATT, CDR2 SNEGSKA (reference sequence). The CDR3 nucleotides read TGCAGTGCGATACGCGGGTCAGGCTACACCTTC. Translated: CSAIRGSGYTF.

This clone qualifies as medium-sized. This sequence joins TRBV27 and TRBJ1-1; D gene uncertain. CDR1 is MNHEY, CDR2 SMNVEV, per germline (reference sequence). Deletions cut 5 bases from V and 3 bases from J, with 16 bases between. There are 15 residues in the CDR3. CDR3 sequence: CASSPRTEGDTEAFF. The CDR3 nucleotides read TGTGCCAGCAGTCCTCGGACGGAGGGCGACACTGAAGCTTTCTTT.

This sequence joins TRBV30 and TRBJ2-7; weak D call: TRBD2 (6 bases). Looked up from germline, CDR1 is GTSNPN and CDR2 is SVGIG (reference sequence). The CDR3 has 16 residues. Between the trimmed V and J ends, which lost 0 bases and 3 bases, there was a span of 18 bases. CDR3 amino acids: CAWSVKVGLSYYEQYF. Here the CDR3 DNA reads TGTGCCTGGAGTGTAAAAGTAGGACTATCATACTACGAGCAGTACTTC. Full variable domain (remainder filled in from reference TRBV30 and TRBJ2-7): SQTIHQWPATLVQPVGSPLSLECTVEGTSNPNLYWYRQAAGRGLQLLFYSVGIGQISSEVPQNLSASRPQDRQFILSSKKLLLSDSGFYLCAWSVKVGLSYYEQYFGPGTRLTVT.

This clone has only one observation. Given a far larger clone just one base away, this is likely a sequencing read error. This chain links TRBV5-4 with TRBJ1-2; tentative D call: TRBD1 (6 bases). The CDR3 has 13 amino acids. V was trimmed by 3 bases and J by 5 bases, leaving 11 bases between them. From germline, CDR1 is SGHNT and CDR2 YYREEE (reference sequence). In DNA form, the CDR3 reads TGTGCCAGCAGCTCCGGACAGATTTATGGCTACACCTTC. Translated: CASSSGQIYGYTF.

On this clone: This sequence may be a read error, since a much larger clone differs from it by one base. The V gene is TRBV25-1, the J gene TRBJ2-7, with D perhaps being TRBD1 or TRBD2 (5 bases each). Germline V gene data show CDR1 as MGHDK and CDR2 as SYGVNS. This CDR3 contains 12 residues. The V gene lost 6 bases and the J gene lost 3 bases, with 9 bases spanning the gap. The CDR3 is CASSGALYEQYF. The CDR3 DNA sequence: TGTGCCAGCAGCGGGGCTCTCTACGAGCAGTACTTC.

About this clone: This sequence may be a read error, since a much larger clone differs from it by one base. The chain employs TRBV7-9 and TRBJ1-6, with D uncertain. V was clipped by 2 bases and J by 11 bases, with 13 bases between them. Germline V lookup: CDR1 SEHNR, CDR2 FQNEAQ (reference sequence). The CDR3 runs to 14 residues. The CDR3 DNA reads TGTGCCAGCAGCTTATCGGATACCTGGGCACCCCTCCACTTT. Translation gives CASSLSDTWAPLHF.

This clone occurred many times. V usage is TRBV4-3 and J usage is TRBJ1-1; D not resolved. The germline CDR1 and CDR2 sequences are LGHNA and YSLEER. The CDR3 consists of 13 residues. V was trimmed by 2 bases and J by 0 bases, leaving 4 bases between them. As DNA, the CDR3 is TGCGCCAGCAGCCAAAGGCTGAACACTGAAGCTTTCTTT. Protein: CASSQRLNTEAFF.

This clone was counted a few times. The chain joins TRBV7-9 to TRBJ2-3; 9 nucleotides match TRBD2. V was clipped by 5 bases and J by 2 bases; unmatched bases: 5. This CDR3 has 15 amino acids. Germline CDR1 and CDR2: SEHNR and FQNEAQ (reference sequence). As DNA, the CDR3 is TGTGCCAGCAGCCCGGCGGGGGGGTTCACAGATACGCAGTATTTT. It yields the protein CASSPAGGFTDTQYF.

By sample fraction, this clone is medium-sized. This chain links TRBV7-2 with TRBJ1-5; tentatively, D is TRBD1 (5 bases). The germline V and J ends were trimmed by 1 base and 5 bases, with 18 bases remaining between them. The CDR3 totals 17 residues. Germline CDR1 and CDR2: SGHTA and FQGNSA. CDR3 bases: TGTGCCAGCAGCTTAGTGGGGTGGCAGGGACGAGATCAGCCCCAGCATTTT. Translated: CASSLVGWQGRDQPQHF.

CDR3 region: CASSLDRGFGNTIYF. CDR3 sequence (DNA): TGTGCCAGCAGCTTAGACAGGGGCTTTGGAAACACCATATATTTT. The gene calls are TRBV13 and TRBJ1-3; 7 bases fit TRBD1. CDR3 length: 15 amino acids. V was pared by 1 base and J by 3 bases, with 3 bases of the junction left unmatched. From germline, CDR1 is PRHDT and CDR2 FYEKMQ (reference sequence).

J is TRBJ2-1 and V is TRBV4-1, with D hard to call. Between the trimmed V and J ends, which lost 1 base and 0 bases, there was a span of 7 bases. Germline CDR1 reads MGHRA; CDR2 reads YSYEKL. The CDR3 length is 15 residues. The CDR3 sequence: CASSQVVSSYNEQFF. CDR3 nucleotide sequence: TGCGCCAGCAGCCAAGTAGTTAGCTCCTACAATGAGCAGTTCTTC.

The chain is built from TRBV11-3 and TRBJ2-3; 7 bases map to TRBD2. Trimming removed 1 base from V and 0 bases from J; junction bases left unmatched: 1. Germline assignment: CDR1 SGHNT and CDR2 YENEEA. The CDR3 totals 15 residues. CDR3: CASSLVRGSTDTQYF. The CDR3 nucleotides read TGTGCCAGCAGCTTAGTGCGGGGGAGCACAGATACGCAGTATTTT.

This clone is classed as medium-sized. The chain employs TRBV11-2 and TRBJ2-3; perhaps TRBD1 as D (6 bases). Trimming took off 5 bases at V and 5 bases at J, with 20 bases between the two ends. The germline gives CDR1 SGHAT, CDR2 FQNNGV. The CDR3 loop spans 16 amino acids. The CDR3 region is CASSPGSGTGRDTQYF. CDR3 DNA sequence: TGTGCCAGCAGCCCAGGAAGTGGAACAGGGAGAGATACGCAGTATTTT.

This rearrangement joins TRBV11-3 to TRBJ2-1; 7 positions agree with TRBD1. Germline CDR1 reads SGHNT; CDR2 reads YENEEA. The CDR3 spans 16 residues. V shed 6 bases and J 8 bases; nucleotides not matched to a gene: 16. The CDR3 sequence: CASRGENRGFVYEQFF. CDR3 bases: TGTGCCAGCAGGGGGGAGAACAGGGGATTTGTGTATGAGCAGTTCTTC.

The J gene is TRBJ2-7, the V gene TRBV4-3; D might be TRBD2 (5 bases). CDR1 and CDR2 from the germline V gene are LGHNA and YSLEER. The CDR3 has 15 residues. Deletions cut 0 bases from V and 2 bases from J, with 11 bases between. DNA of the CDR3: TGCGCCAGCAGCCAAGATACACTAGAACCCTACGAGCAGTACTTC. Translating it yields CASSQDTLEPYEQYF.

In this sample, this clone turned up once. This chain uses TRBV4-3 with TRBJ1-4, with D hard to call. Looked up from germline, CDR1 is LGHNA and CDR2 is YSLEER. Trimming shortened V by 0 bases and J by 0 bases, and 11 bases separated the two germline ends. The CDR3 length is 17 residues. In DNA, the CDR3 is TGCGCCAGCAGCCAAGATGTTTCGGGTCCAACTAATGAAAAACTGTTTTTT. Amino acid sequence: CASSQDVSGPTNEKLFF.

The rearrangement links TRBV5-5 to TRBJ2-3; TRBD1 matches at 8 bases. The germline CDR1 and CDR2 sequences are SGHKS and YYEKEE (reference sequence). The CDR3 runs 14 residues. V lost 4 bases to trimming and J lost 4 bases; unmatched junction nucleotides: 5. CDR3 DNA: TGTGCCAGCAGCCTCGGACAGGGATCAGATACGCAGTATTTT. Protein: CASSLGQGSDTQYF.

V gene TRBV11-1 combines with J gene TRBJ1-1; D is ambiguous. The CDR3 runs to 13 residues. The germline V gene has CDR1 SGHAT and CDR2 FQDESV (reference sequence). V shed 1 base and J shed 7 bases, with 10 bases lying between them. DNA of the CDR3: TGTGCCAGCAGCTTAGAAGTTTTTGGTGAAGCTTTCTTT. Protein: CASSLEVFGEAFF.

This sequence joins TRBV5-6 and TRBJ2-2; 7 positions match TRBD1. Per the germline V gene, CDR1 is SGHDT and CDR2 is YYEEEE. V lost 3 bases to trimming and J lost 1 base; unmatched junction nucleotides: 3. The CDR3 covers 15 residues. The CDR3, as DNA: TGTGCCAGCAGCTCCGGGACAGTGAACACCGGGGAGCTGTTTTTT. Translated: CASSSGTVNTGELFF.

This clone was picked up a small number of times. This chain connects TRBV4-1 to TRBJ2-4; D is unclear. The CDR3 spans 13 residues. Germline-derived CDR1 and CDR2 are MGHRA and YSYEKL. V dropped 3 bases and J dropped 11 bases, with 14 bases sitting between them. CDR3 DNA: TGCGCCAGCAGCCAGAGACACGGCACTCTTCAGTACTTC. The encoded protein is CASSQRHGTLQYF.

The chain uses TRBV6-5 and TRBJ2-6; no clear D gene. This CDR3 comprises 15 residues. Looked up from germline, CDR1 is MNHEY and CDR2 is SVGAGI. The V gene lost 2 bases and the J gene lost 3 bases, with 8 bases spanning the gap. CDR3 nucleotide sequence: TGTGCCAGCAGTTACGAACTCGGTGGGGCCAACGTCCTGACTTTC. It codes for CASSYELGGANVLTF.

The chain recombines TRBV14 with TRBJ1-2; maybe TRBD1 (6 bases). CDR1 and CDR2 (germline): SGHDN, FVKESK. V lost 3 bases, J lost 4 bases, and 9 bases lay in between. The CDR3 contains 13 residues. The CDR3, as DNA: TGTGCCAGCAGCCACCGGGACATCTATGGCTACACCTTC. This gives the protein CASSHRDIYGYTF.

By share, this clone ranks as medium-sized. This sequence joins TRBV5-1 and TRBJ1-1; 7 bases fit TRBD1. V lost 0 bases, J lost 3 bases, and 11 bases stayed unmatched. The CDR3 loop spans 17 amino acids. Germline V CDR1 and CDR2: SGHRS, YFSETQ. CDR3 sequence reads: CASSLDVTGFDYTEAFF. The DNA for the CDR3 is TGCGCCAGCAGCTTGGATGTGACAGGGTTTGATTACACTGAAGCTTTCTTT.